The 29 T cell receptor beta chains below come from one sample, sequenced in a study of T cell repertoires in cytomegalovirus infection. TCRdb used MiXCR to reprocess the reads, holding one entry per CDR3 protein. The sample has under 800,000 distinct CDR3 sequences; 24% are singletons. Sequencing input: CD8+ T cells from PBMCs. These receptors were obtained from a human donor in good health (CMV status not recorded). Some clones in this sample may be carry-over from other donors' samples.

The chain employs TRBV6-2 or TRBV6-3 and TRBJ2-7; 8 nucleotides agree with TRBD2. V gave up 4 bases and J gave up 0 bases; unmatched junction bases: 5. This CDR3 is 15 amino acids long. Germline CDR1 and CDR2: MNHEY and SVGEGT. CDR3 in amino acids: CASSSLAASSYEQYV. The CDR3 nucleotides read TGTGCCAGCAGTTCACTAGCGGCTAGCTCCTACGAGCAGTACGTC.

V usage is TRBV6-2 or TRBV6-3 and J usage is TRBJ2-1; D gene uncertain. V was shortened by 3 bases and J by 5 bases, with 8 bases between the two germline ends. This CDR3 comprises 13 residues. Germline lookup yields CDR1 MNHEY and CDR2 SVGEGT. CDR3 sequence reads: CASSYSTHNEQFF. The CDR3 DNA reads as TGTGCCAGCAGTTATTCTACCCACAATGAGCAGTTCTTC.

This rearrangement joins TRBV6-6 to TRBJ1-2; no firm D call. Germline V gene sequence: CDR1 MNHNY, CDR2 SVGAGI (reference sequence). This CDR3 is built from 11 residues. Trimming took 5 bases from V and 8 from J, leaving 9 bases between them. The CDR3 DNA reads TGTGCCAGCAGTAACAACATGGGCTACACCTTC. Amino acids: CASSNNMGYTF.

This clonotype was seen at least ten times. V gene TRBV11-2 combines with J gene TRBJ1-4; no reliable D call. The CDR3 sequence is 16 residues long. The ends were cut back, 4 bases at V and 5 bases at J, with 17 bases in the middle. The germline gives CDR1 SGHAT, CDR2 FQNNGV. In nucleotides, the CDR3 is TGTGCCAGCAGCTCTAGTCGGCAAACCACAAATGAAAAACTGTTTTTT. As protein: CASSSSRQTTNEKLFF.

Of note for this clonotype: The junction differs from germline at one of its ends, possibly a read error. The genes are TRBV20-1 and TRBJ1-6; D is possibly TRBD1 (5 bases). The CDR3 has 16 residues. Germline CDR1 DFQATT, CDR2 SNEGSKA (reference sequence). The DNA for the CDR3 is TGCAGTACAGACAGCGAATTGAGCTCCTATAATACACCCCTCCACTTT. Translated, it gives CSTDSELSSYNTPLHF.

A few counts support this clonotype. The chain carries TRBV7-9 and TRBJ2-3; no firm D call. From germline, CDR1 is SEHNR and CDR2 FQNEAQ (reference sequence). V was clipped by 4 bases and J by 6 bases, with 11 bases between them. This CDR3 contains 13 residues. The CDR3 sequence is CASSYRSWDTQYF. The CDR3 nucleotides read TGTGCCAGCAGCTACCGTTCCTGGGATACGCAGTATTTT.

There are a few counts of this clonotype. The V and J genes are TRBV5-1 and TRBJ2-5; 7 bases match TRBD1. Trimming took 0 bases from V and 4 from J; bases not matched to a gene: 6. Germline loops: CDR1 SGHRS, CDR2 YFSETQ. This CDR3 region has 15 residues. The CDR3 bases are TGCGCCAGCAGCTTGGAAGGGGGCCTGGGAGAGACCCAGTACTTC. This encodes CASSLEGGLGETQYF.

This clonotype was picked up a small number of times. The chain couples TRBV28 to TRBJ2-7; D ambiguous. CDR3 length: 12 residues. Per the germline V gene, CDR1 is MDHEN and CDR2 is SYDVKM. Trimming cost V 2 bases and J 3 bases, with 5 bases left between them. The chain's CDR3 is CASSLKRYEQYF. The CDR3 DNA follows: TGTGCCAGCAGTTTAAAACGCTACGAGCAGTACTTC.

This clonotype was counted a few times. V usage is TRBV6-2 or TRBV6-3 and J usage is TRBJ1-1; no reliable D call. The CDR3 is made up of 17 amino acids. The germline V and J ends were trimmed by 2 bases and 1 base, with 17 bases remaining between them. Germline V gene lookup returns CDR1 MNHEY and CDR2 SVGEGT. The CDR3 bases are TGTGCCAGCAGTTACGCCCTGCCCGGACGGGAGAACACTGAAGCTTTCTTT. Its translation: CASSYALPGRENTEAFF.

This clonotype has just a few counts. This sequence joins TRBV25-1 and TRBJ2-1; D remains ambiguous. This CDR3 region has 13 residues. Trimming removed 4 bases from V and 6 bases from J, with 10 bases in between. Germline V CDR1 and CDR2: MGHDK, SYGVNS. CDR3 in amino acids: CASSVGLINEQFF. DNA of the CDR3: TGTGCCAGCAGTGTAGGGCTTATCAATGAGCAGTTCTTC. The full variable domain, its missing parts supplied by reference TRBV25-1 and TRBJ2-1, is EADIYQTPRYLVIGTGKKITLECSQTMGHDKMYWYQQDPGMELHLIHYSYGVNSTEKGDLSSESTVSRIRTEHFPLTLESARPSHTSQYLCASSVGLINEQFFGPGTRLTVL.

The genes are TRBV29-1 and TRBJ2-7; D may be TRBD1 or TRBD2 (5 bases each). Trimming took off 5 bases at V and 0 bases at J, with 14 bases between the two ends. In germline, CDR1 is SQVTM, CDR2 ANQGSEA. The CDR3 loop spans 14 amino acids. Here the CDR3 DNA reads TGCAGCGTTACCCCCGGGACGTCCTCCTACGAGCAGTACTTC. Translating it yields CSVTPGTSSYEQYF.

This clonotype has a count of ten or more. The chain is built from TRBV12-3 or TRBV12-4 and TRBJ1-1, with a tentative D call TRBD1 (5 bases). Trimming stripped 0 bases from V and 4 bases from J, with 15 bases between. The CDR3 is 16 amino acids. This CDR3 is CASSLARDEGPTEAFF. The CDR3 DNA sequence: TGTGCCAGCAGTTTAGCCAGGGACGAAGGGCCCACTGAAGCTTTCTTT.

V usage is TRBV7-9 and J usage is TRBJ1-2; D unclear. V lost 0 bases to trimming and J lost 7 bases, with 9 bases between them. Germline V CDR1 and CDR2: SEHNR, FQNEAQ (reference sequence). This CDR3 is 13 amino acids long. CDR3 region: CASSLAKGFGYTF. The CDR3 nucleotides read TGTGCCAGCAGCTTAGCGAAAGGTTTTGGCTACACCTTC.

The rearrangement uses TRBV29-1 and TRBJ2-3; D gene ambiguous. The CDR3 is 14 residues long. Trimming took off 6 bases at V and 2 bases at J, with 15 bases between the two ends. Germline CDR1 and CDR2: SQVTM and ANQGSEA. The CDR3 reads CSVVPIALTDTQYF. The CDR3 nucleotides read TGCAGCGTCGTCCCCATCGCCCTCACAGATACGCAGTATTTT.

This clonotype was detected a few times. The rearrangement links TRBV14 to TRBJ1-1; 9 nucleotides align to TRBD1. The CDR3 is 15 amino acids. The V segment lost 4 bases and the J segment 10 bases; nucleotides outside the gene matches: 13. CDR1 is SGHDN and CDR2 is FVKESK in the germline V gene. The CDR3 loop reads CASSLRWGTGYGAFF. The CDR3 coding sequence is TGTGCCAGCAGCCTTAGATGGGGGACAGGGTACGGAGCTTTCTTT.

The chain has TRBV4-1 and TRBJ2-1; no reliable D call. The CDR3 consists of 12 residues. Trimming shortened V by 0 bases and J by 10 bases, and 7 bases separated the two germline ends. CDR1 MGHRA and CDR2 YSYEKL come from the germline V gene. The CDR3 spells CASSQDTAEQFF. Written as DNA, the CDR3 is TGCGCCAGCAGCCAAGATACGGCAGAGCAGTTCTTC.

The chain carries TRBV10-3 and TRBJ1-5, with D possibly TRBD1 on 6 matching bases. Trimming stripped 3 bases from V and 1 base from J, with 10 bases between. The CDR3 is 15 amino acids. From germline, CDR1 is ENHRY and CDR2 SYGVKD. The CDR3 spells CAISETGKSNQPQHF. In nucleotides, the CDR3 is TGTGCCATCAGTGAAACAGGGAAGAGCAATCAGCCCCAGCATTTT.

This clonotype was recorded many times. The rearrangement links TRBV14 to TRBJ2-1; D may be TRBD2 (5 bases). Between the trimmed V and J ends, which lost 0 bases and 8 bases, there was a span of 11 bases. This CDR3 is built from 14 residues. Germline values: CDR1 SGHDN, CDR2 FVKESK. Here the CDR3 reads CASSQDIGGDEQFF. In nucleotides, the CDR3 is TGTGCCAGCAGCCAAGATATAGGAGGTGATGAGCAGTTCTTC. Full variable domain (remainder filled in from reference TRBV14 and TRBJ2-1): EAGVTQFPSHSVIEKGQTVTLRCDPISGHDNLYWYRRVMGKEIKFLLHFVKESKQDESGMPNNRFLAERTGGTYSTLKVQPAELEDSGVYFCASSQDIGGDEQFFGPGTRLTVL.

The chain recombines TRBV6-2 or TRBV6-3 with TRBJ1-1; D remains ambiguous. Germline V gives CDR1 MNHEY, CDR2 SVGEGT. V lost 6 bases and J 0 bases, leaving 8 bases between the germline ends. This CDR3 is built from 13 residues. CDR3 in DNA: TGTGCCAGCAGCCATGTGTTGAACACTGAAGCTTTCTTT. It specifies CASSHVLNTEAFF.

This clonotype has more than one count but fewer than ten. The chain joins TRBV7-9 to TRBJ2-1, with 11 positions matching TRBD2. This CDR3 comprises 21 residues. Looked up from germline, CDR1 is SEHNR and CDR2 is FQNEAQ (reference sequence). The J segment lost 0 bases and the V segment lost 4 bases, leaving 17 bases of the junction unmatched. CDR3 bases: TGTGCCAGCAGCTCCCGCCCCGTCGGACTAGCGGGCCAAAGCTCCTACAATGAGCAGTTCTTC. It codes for CASSSRPVGLAGQSSYNEQFF. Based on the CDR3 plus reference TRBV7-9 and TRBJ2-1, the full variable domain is DTGVSQNPRHKITKRGQNVTFRCDPISEHNRLYWYRQTLGQGPEFLTYFQNEAQLEKSRLLSDRFSAERPKGSFSTLEIQRTEQGDSAMYLCASSSRPVGLAGQSSYNEQFFGPGTRLTVL.

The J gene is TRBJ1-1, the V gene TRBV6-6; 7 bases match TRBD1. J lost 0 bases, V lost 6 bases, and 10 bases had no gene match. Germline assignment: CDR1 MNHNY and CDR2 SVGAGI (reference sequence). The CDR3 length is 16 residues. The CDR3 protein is CASRYVRGYMNTEAFF. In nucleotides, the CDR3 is TGTGCCAGCAGGTATGTCAGGGGGTACATGAACACTGAAGCTTTCTTT.

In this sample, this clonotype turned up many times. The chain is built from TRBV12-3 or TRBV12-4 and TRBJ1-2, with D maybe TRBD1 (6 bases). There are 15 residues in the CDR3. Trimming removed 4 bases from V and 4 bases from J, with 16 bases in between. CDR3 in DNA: TGTGCCAGCAGTTCGGGTCCTCGGACAGCCTATGGCTACACCTTC. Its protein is CASSSGPRTAYGYTF.

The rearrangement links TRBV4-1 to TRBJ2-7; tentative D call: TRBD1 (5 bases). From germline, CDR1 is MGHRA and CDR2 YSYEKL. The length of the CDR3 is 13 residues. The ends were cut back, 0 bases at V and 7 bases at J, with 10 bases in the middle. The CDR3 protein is CASSQEKGWEQYF. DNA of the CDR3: TGCGCCAGCAGCCAAGAGAAGGGGTGGGAGCAGTACTTC.

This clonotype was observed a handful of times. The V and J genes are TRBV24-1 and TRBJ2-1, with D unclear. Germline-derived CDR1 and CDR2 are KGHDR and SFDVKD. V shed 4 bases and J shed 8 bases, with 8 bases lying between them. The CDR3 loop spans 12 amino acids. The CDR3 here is CATSDQYDEQFF. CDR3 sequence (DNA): TGTGCCACCAGTGACCAATACGATGAGCAGTTCTTC.

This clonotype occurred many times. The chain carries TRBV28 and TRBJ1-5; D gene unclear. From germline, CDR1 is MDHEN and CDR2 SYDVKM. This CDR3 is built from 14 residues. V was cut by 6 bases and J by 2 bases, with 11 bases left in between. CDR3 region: CASSPLGGNQPQHF. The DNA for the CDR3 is TGTGCCAGCAGCCCCCTGGGAGGCAATCAGCCCCAGCATTTT.

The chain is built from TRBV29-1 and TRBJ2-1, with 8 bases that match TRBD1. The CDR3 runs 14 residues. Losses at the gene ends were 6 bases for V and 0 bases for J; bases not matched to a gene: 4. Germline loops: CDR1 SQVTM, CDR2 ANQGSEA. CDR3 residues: CSVDREFSYNEQFF. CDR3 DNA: TGCAGCGTGGACAGGGAGTTCTCCTACAATGAGCAGTTCTTC.

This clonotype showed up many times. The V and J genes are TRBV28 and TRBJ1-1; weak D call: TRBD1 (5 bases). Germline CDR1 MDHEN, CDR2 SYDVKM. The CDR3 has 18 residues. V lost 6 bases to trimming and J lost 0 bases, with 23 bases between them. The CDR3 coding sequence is TGTGCCAGCAGCTCGCGGTGGAAGAGGGGAGCCGTGAACACTGAAGCTTTCTTT. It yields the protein CASSSRWKRGAVNTEAFF.

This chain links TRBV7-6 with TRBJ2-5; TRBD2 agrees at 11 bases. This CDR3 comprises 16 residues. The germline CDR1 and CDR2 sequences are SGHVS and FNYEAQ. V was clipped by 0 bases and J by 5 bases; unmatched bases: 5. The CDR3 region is CASSLATSGEGETQYF. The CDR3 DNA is TGTGCCAGCAGCTTAGCGACTAGCGGGGAGGGTGAGACCCAGTACTTC.

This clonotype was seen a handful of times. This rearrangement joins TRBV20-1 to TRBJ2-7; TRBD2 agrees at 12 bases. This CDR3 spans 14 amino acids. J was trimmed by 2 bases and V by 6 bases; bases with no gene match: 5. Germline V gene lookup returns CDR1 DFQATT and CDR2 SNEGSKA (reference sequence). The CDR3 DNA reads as TGCAGTGCCCGGACTAGCGGGGAGACCTACGAGCAGTACTTC. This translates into CSARTSGETYEQYF.